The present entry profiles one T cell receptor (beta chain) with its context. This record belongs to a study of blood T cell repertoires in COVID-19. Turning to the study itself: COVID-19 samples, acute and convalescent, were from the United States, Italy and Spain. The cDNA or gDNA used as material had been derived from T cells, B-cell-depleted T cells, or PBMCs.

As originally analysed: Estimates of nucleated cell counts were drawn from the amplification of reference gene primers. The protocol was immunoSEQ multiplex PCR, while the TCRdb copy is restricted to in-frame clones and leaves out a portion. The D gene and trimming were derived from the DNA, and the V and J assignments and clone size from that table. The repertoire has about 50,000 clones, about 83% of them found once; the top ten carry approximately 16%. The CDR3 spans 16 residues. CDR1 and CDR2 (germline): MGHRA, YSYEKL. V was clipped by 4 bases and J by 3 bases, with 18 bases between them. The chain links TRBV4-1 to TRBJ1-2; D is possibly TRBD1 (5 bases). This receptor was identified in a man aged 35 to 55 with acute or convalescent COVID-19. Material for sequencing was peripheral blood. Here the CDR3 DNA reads TGCGCCAGCAGCCTACAACTCGGGCAGGGTGACTATGGCTACACCTTC. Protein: CASSLQLGQGDYGYTF.